The 15 T cell receptor beta chains below all came from one sample that was sequenced in a study of T cell responses to AZD1222 COVID-19 vaccine. Profiling relied on immunoSEQ multiplex PCR, and the TCRdb table lists in-frame clones only, not all of them. The table has more than 80,000 clones, 80% to 90% seen once. This specimen was peripheral blood, taken 28 days after the second AZD1222 dose. These receptors were taken from an adult who received the AZD1222 COVID-19 vaccine.

The chain employs TRBV5-1 and TRBJ2-7, with D unclear. The germline V gene encodes CDR1 SGHRS and CDR2 YFSETQ. Trimming removed 0 bases at V and 1 base at J, with 8 bases between. The CDR3 spans 14 residues. The CDR3 coding sequence is TGCGCCAGCAGCTTGGAGGCGCCGTCCTACGAGCAGTACTTC. Residues: CASSLEAPSYEQYF.

This clone was seen once. The V and J genes are TRBV29-1 and TRBJ1-3, with D tentatively TRBD1 (6 bases). The V and J ends lost 6 bases and 4 bases respectively, with 16 bases between them. Germline V gene sequence: CDR1 SQVTM, CDR2 ANQGSEA. This CDR3 is 14 amino acids long. The chain's CDR3 is CSVHTGSGGNTIYF. The CDR3 nucleotides read TGCAGCGTACACACAGGGTCCGGAGGAAACACCATATATTTT.

The chain carries TRBV9 and TRBJ1-2; 7 bases line up with TRBD1. Germline V gene lookup returns CDR1 SGDLS and CDR2 YYNGEE. The V segment lost 3 bases and the J segment 7 bases; nucleotides outside the gene matches: 0. The CDR3 totals 11 residues. The CDR3 coding sequence is TGTGCCAGCAGCGGACAGGGTGGCTACACCTTC. Encoded protein: CASSGQGGYTF.

This rearrangement joins TRBV11-2 to TRBJ1-1, with no clear D. This CDR3 spans 15 amino acids. The germline V and J ends were trimmed by 5 bases and 4 bases, with 17 bases remaining between them. The germline V gene encodes CDR1 SGHAT and CDR2 FQNNGV. The CDR3 bases are TGTGCCAGCAGCCCCCGAGGGCTCGAGGGCACTGAAGCTTTCTTT. Protein product: CASSPRGLEGTEAFF.

The rearrangement joins TRBV27 to TRBJ1-6; no firm D call. The length of the CDR3 is 15 residues. V lost 5 bases and J 9 bases, leaving 17 bases between the germline ends. The germline V gene has CDR1 MNHEY and CDR2 SMNVEV (reference sequence). The CDR3 DNA sequence: TGTGCCAGCAGTCCCGAGCCGCACGTCGGTTCACCCCTCCACTTT. Translating it yields CASSPEPHVGSPLHF.

In DNA form, the CDR3 reads TGTGCCAGCAGCGCCCGGGACGGCGCCTACGAGCAGTACTTC. Translation gives CASSARDGAYEQYF. J is TRBJ2-7 and V is TRBV3-1 (or the pseudogene TRBV3-2), with D perhaps assigned TRBD1 or TRBD2 (5 bases each). Per the germline V gene, CDR1 is LGHDT and CDR2 is YNNKEL (reference sequence). This CDR3 has 14 amino acids. The V end lost 5 bases, the J end lost 2 bases, and 13 bases lay between the germline ends.

The V and J genes are TRBV3-1 (or the pseudogene TRBV3-2) and TRBJ1-1, with D maybe TRBD1 (5 bases). The V and J ends lost 7 bases and 6 bases respectively, with 21 bases between them. The germline CDR1 and CDR2 sequences are LGHDT and YNNKEL (reference sequence). This CDR3 has 15 residues. CDR3 sequence reads: CASTPVWDGAAEAFF. DNA for the CDR3: TGTGCCAGCACCCCGGTTTGGGACGGAGCCGCTGAAGCTTTCTTT.

The V call is TRBV19, the J call TRBJ1-4; D may be TRBD1 (5 bases). CDR3 length: 13 amino acids. Germline CDR1 LNHDA, CDR2 SQIVND (reference sequence). The V end was cut by 6 bases, the J end by 8 bases, with 13 bases between. Here the CDR3 reads CASSSGDREKLFF. The CDR3 DNA is TGTGCCAGTAGCTCGGGGGATCGCGAAAAACTGTTTTTT.

This sequence joins TRBV5-1 and TRBJ1-1; tentatively, D is TRBD1 (6 bases). The CDR3 is 17 amino acids. The germline V gene encodes CDR1 SGHRS and CDR2 YFSETQ. V lost 4 bases, J lost 0 bases, and 19 bases lay in between. CDR3 protein: CASSPMRYNRVNTEAFF. The CDR3 DNA reads TGCGCCAGCAGCCCAATGCGGTATAACAGGGTGAACACTGAAGCTTTCTTT.

The rearrangement links TRBV30 to TRBJ2-3; D not certain. CDR1 and CDR2 from the germline V gene are GTSNPN and SVGIG (reference sequence). The V end was cut by 1 base, the J end by 4 bases, with 3 bases between. The CDR3 contains 11 residues. The CDR3 protein is CAWSGSDTQYF. CDR3 DNA sequence: TGTGCCTGGAGTGGTTCAGATACGCAGTATTTT.

This sequence joins TRBV7-3 and TRBJ1-2; D perhaps matches TRBD1 (5 bases). CDR1 is SGHTA and CDR2 is FQGTGA in the germline V gene. The CDR3 totals 13 residues. V was cut by 1 base and J by 7 bases, with 10 bases left in between. The CDR3 reads CASSLNTGSGYTF. The CDR3 nucleotides are TGTGCCAGCAGCTTAAACACAGGTTCTGGCTACACCTTC.

This clone was detected only a few times. The V call is TRBV5-1, the J call TRBJ2-7; TRBD2 agrees at 10 bases. This CDR3 region has 17 residues. Germline-derived CDR1 and CDR2 are SGHRS and YFSETQ. The V segment lost 4 bases and the J segment 2 bases; nucleotides outside the gene matches: 12. The CDR3 DNA reads as TGCGCCAGCAGCCACCCCCCTACTAGCGGGGAAACCTACGAGCAGTACTTC. Translated, it gives CASSHPPTSGETYEQYF.

This chain connects TRBV18 to TRBJ1-4; the D is unclear. There are 14 residues in the CDR3. Between the trimmed V and J ends, which lost 2 bases and 7 bases, there was a span of 11 bases. The germline CDR1 and CDR2 sequences are KGHSH and LQKENI. The CDR3 protein is CASSPEARGEKLFF. The DNA for the CDR3 is TGTGCCAGCTCACCAGAAGCCCGCGGTGAAAAACTGTTTTTT.

V is TRBV30 and J is TRBJ1-4; 7 bases are shared with TRBD1. The CDR3 length is 14 residues. Germline assignment: CDR1 GTSNPN and CDR2 SVGIG (reference sequence). The chain's CDR3 is CATRLDRAGEKLFF. CDR3 in DNA: TGTGCTACAAGACTAGACAGGGCGGGGGAAAAACTGTTTTTT.

V gene TRBV5-4 combines with J gene TRBJ2-5, with D possibly being TRBD1 or TRBD2 (6 bases each). V lost 4 bases and J 5 bases, leaving 24 bases between the germline ends. Germline CDR1 SGHNT, CDR2 YYREEE (reference sequence). The CDR3 loop spans 17 amino acids. CDR3 in amino acids: CASSPHGGGTAWETQYF. The DNA for the CDR3 is TGTGCCAGCAGCCCCCATGGGGGCGGGACCGCCTGGGAGACCCAGTACTTC.